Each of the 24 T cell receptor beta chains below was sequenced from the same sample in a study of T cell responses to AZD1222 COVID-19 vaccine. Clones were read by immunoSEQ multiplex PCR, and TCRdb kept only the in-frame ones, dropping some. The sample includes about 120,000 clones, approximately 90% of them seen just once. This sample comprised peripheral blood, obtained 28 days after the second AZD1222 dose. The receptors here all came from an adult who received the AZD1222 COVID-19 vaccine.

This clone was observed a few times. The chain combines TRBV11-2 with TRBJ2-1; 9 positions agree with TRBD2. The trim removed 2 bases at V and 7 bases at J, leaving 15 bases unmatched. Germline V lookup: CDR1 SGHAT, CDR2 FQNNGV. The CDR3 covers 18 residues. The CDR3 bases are TGTGCCAGCAGCTTATTTTTTGCGGGGGGGCCTGCTGGTAATGAGCAGTTCTTC. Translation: CASSLFFAGGPAGNEQFF.

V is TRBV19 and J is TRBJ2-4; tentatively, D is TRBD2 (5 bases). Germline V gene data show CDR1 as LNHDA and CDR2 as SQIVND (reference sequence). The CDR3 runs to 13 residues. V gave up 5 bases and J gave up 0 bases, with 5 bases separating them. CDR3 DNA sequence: TGTGCCAGTAGTGGACTAGCCAAAAACATTCAGTACTTC. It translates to CASSGLAKNIQYF.

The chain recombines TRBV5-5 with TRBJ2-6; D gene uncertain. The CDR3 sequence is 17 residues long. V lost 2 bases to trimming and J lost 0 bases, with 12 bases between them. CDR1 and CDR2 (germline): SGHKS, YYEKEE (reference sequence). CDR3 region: CASSFGSRSSGANVLTF. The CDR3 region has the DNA TGTGCCAGCAGCTTCGGGTCCCGCAGCTCTGGGGCCAACGTCCTGACTTTC.

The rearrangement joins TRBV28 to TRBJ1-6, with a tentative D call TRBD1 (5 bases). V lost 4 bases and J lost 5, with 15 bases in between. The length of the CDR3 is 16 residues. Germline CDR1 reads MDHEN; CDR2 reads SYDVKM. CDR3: CASSYPRGENNSPLHF. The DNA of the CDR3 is TGTGCCAGCAGTTATCCCCGGGGGGAAAATAATTCACCCCTCCACTTT.

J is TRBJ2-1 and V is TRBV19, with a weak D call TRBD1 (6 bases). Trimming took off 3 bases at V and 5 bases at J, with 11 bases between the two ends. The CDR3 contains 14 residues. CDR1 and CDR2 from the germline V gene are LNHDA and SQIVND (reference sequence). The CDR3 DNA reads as TGTGCCAGTAGTATCGACAGGATGGACAATGAGCAGTTCTTC. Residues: CASSIDRMDNEQFF.

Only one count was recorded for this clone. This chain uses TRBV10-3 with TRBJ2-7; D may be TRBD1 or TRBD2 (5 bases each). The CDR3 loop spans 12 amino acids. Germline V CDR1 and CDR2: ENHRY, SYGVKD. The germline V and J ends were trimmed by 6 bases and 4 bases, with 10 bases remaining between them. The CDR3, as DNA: TGTGCCATCAGGGGGGACGGTTACGAGCAGTACTTC. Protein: CAIRGDGYEQYF.

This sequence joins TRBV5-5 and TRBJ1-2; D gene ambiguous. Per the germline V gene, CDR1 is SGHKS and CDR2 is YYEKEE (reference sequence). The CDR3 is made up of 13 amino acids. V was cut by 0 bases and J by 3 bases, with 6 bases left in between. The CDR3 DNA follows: TGTGCCAGCAGCTTGGCGGGTTACTATGGCTACACCTTC. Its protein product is CASSLAGYYGYTF. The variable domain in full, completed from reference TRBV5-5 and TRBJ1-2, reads DAGVTQSPTHLIKTRGQQVTLRCSPISGHKSVSWYQQVLGQGPQFIFQYYEKEERGRGNFPDRFSARQFPNYSSELNVNALLLGDSALYLCASSLAGYYGYTFGSGTRLTVV.

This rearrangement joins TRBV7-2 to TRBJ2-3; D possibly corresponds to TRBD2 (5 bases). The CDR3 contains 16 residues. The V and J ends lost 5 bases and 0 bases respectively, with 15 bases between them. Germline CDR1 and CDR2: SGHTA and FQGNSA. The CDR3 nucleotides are TGTGCCAGCAGCCTTAACGCACGGGGAAGCACAGATACGCAGTATTTT. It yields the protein CASSLNARGSTDTQYF.

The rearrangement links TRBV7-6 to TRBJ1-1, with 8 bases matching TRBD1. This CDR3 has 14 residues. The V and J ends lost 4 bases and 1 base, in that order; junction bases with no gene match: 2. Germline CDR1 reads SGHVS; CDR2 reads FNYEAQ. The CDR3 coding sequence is TGTGCCAGCAGCTCCCAGGGGGCGAACACTGAAGCTTTCTTT. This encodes CASSSQGANTEAFF. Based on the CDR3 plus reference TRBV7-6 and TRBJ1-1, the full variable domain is GAGVSQSPRYKVTKRGQDVALRCDPISGHVSLYWYRQALGQGPEFLTYFNYEAQQDKSGLPNDRFSAERPEGSISTLTIQRTEQRDSAMYRCASSSQGANTEAFFGQGTRLTVV.

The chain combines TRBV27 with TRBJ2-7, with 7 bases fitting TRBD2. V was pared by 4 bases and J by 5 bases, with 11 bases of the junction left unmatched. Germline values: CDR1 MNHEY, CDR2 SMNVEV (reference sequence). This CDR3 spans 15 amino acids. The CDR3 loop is CASSWGGEGAHEQYF. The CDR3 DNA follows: TGTGCCAGCAGTTGGGGGGGAGAGGGAGCCCACGAGCAGTACTTC.

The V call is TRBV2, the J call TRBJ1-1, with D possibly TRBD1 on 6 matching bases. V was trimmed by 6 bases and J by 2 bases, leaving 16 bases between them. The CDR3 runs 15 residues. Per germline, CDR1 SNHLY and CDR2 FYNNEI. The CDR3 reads CASRTGAGDNTEAFF. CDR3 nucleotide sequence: TGTGCCAGCAGGACGGGGGCCGGTGATAACACTGAAGCTTTCTTT. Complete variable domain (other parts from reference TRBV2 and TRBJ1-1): EPEVTQTPSHQVTQMGQEVILRCVPISNHLYFYWYRQILGQKVEFLVSFYNNEISEKSEIFDDQFSVERPDGSNFTLKIRSTKLEDSAMYFCASRTGAGDNTEAFFGQGTRLTVV.

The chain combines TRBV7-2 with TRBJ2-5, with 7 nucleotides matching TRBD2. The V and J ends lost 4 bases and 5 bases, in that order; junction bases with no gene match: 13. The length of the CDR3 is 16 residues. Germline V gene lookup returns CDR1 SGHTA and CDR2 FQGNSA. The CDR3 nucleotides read TGTGCCAGCAGCTCCCATTGGGATCTCGGGAGGGAGACCCAGTACTTC. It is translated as CASSSHWDLGRETQYF.

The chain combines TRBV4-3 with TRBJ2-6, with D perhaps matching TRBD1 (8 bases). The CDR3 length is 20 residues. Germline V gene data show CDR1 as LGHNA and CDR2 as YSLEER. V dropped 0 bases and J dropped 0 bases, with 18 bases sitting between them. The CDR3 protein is CASSQDTGGQVSSGANVLTF. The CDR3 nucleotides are TGCGCCAGCAGCCAAGATACGGGGGGACAGGTTAGCTCTGGGGCCAACGTCCTGACTTTC.

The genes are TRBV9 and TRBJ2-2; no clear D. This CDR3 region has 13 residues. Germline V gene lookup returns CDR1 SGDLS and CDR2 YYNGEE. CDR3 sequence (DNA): TGTGCGAGTGGGCAGACAAACACCGGGGAGCTGTTTTTT. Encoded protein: CASGQTNTGELFF.

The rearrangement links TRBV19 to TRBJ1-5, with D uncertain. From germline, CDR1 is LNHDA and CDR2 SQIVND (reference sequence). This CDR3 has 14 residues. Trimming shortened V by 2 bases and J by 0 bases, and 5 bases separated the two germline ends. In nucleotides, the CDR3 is TGTGCCAGTAGTATACGGGGTAGCAATCAGCCCCAGCATTTT. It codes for CASSIRGSNQPQHF.

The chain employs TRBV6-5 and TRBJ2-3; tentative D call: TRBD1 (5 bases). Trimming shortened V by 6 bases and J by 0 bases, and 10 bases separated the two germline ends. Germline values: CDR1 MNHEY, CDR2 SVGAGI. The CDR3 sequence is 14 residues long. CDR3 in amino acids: CASRRQLSTDTQYF. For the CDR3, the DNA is TGTGCCAGCAGACGACAGCTTAGCACAGATACGCAGTATTTT.

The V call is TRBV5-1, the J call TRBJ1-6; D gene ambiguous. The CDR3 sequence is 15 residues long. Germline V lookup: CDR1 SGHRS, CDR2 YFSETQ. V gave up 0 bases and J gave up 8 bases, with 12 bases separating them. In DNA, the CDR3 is TGCGCCAGCAGCTTGGGCTTCTCCGGGGATTCACCCCTCCACTTT. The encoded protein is CASSLGFSGDSPLHF.

This CDR3 is CASSVDSVFTEAFF. The CDR3 DNA follows: TGCGCCAGCAGCGTGGACAGCGTCTTCACTGAAGCTTTCTTT. The chain joins TRBV5-1 to TRBJ1-1; TRBD1 might be the D (6 bases). Per germline, CDR1 SGHRS and CDR2 YFSETQ. The CDR3 is 14 amino acids. Trimming removed 4 bases from V and 4 bases from J, with 14 bases in between.

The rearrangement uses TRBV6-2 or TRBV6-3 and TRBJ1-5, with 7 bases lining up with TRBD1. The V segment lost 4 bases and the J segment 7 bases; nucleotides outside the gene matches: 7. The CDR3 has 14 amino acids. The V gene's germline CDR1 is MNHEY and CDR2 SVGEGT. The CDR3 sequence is CASSSLTGFQPQHF. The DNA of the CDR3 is TGTGCCAGCAGTTCCCTGACAGGGTTCCAGCCCCAGCATTTT.

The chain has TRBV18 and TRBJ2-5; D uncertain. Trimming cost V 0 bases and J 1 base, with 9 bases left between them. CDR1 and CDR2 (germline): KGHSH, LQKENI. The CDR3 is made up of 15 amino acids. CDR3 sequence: CASSPPGSVQETQYF. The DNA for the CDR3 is TGTGCCAGCTCACCACCAGGGTCGGTCCAAGAGACCCAGTACTTC.

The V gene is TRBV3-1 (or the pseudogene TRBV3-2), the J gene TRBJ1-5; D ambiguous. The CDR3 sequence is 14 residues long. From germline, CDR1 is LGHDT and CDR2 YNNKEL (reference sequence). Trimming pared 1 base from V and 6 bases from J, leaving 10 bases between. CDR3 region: CASSQGAVGQPQHF. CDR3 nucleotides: TGTGCCAGCAGCCAAGGAGCGGTCGGTCAGCCCCAGCATTTT.

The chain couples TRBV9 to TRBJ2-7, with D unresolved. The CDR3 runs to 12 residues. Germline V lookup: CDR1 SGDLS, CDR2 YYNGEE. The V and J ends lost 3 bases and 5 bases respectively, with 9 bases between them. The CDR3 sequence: CASSASGDEQYF. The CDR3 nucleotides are TGTGCCAGCAGCGCCTCTGGCGACGAGCAGTACTTC.

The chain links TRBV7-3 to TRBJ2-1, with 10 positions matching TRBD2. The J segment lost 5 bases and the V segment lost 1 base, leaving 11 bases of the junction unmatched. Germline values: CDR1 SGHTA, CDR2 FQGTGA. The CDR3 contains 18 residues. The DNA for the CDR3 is TGTGCCAGCAGCTTAAACCCTCTCTTAGCGGGGGGCAACAATGAGCAGTTCTTC. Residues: CASSLNPLLAGGNNEQFF.

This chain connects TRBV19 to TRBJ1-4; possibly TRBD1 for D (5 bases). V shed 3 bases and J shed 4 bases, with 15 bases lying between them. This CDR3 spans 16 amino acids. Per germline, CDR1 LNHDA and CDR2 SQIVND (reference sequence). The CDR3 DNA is TGTGCCAGTAGTATCGGGGAGACAGTCAATAATGAAAAACTGTTTTTT. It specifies CASSIGETVNNEKLFF.